A selection of T cell receptor beta chains follows, all from one sample in a study of shared clonotypes between healthy human individuals. The data were produced by immunoSEQ multiplex PCR, yet TCRdb's version contains in-frame clones alone and is incomplete. The table includes millions of clones, roughly 95% detected once. The sample consisted of naive CD8+ T cells sorted from blood. These receptors all stem from a man aged 18 to 35 in good health. The CDR3 runs from the conserved cysteine through the conserved F or W. The D gene is left open where the match is weak. Expanded clones get a size class; other rows say once, few or many, or leave the size out.

>TRBV11-2|TRBD2|TRBJ2-3|.
TGTGCCAGCAGCTTAGTCGGGGGGGTACCGAGCACAGATACGCAGTATTTT
CASSLVGGVPSTDTQYF
>TRBV6-5|TRBD2|TRBJ2-1|.
TGTGCCAGCAGCCTTAGCGGGTCTTACAATGAGCAGTTCTTC
CASSLSGSYNEQFF
>TRBV30|.|TRBJ1-2|.
TGTGCCTGGAGTTCCCCAGGGACTAGGGGCGGCTACACCTTC
CAWSSPGTRGGYTF
>TRBV7-9|.|TRBJ2-7|once
TGTGCCAGCAGCCTCCCACTGCCGGGACTCCTACCCTACGAGCAGTACTTC
CASSLPLPGLLPYEQYF
>TRBV5-4|.|TRBJ2-3|.
TGTGCCAGTATCTCTAGCACAGATACGCAGTATTTT
CASISSTDTQYF
>TRBV7-9|.|TRBJ2-7|.
TGTGCCAGCAGCCGGGCCATAAGCTCCTACGAGCAGTACTTC
CASSRAISSYEQYF
>TRBV27|TRBD2|TRBJ2-3|.
TGTGCCAGCAGTTTCAGCGGGGGGGCATCAGATACGCAGTATTTT
CASSFSGGASDTQYF
>TRBV19|TRBD1|TRBJ1-2|.
TGTGCCAGTCATACAGGGGTAGGCTACACCTTC
CASHTGVGYTF
>TRBV11-3|.|TRBJ2-1|.
TGTGCCAGCAGCTTAAGGCCTTCCAATGAGCAGTTCTTC
CASSLRPSNEQFF
>TRBV6-5|TRBD2|TRBJ2-7|.
TGTGCCAGCAGTTCTTTACGGGGGGGGGAGGCAGACGAGCAGTACTTC
CASSSLRGGEADEQYF
>TRBV5-1|TRBD1|TRBJ1-1|.
TGCGCCAGCAGCGCAGGGGAGGGACAGGGAACTTTCAGTGAAGCTTTCTTT
CASSAGEGQGTFSEAFF
>TRBV30|.|TRBJ2-3|.
TGTGCCTGGAGTGTGCTGATGAAAGATACGCAGTATTTT
CAWSVLMKDTQYF
>TRBV27|.|TRBJ2-7|.
TGTGCCAGCAGTCCCGGGACGGGTGGCGAGCAGTACTTC
CASSPGTGGEQYF
>TRBV7-9|.|TRBJ2-3|.
TGTGCCAGCAGCTCGACAGAGACCACAGATACGCAGTATTTT
CASSSTETTDTQYF
>TRBV7-9|.|TRBJ2-3|.
TGTGCCAGCTTCCAGTGGTCTCCAGATACGCAGTATTTT
CASFQWSPDTQYF
>TRBV4-3|.|TRBJ2-7|.
TGCGCCAGCAGCCAAGATTCAGGATACGAGCAGTACTTC
CASSQDSGYEQYF
>TRBV6-1|TRBD2|TRBJ2-1|once
TGTGCCAGTAGCGGGGGGGCATCCTACAATGAGCAGTTCTTC
CASSGGASYNEQFF
>TRBV2|.|TRBJ1-1|.
TGTGCCAGCAGTGATTCTGGGATGAGCACTGAAGCTTTCTTT
CASSDSGMSTEAFF
>TRBV28|.|TRBJ2-3|.
TGTGCCAGCAGTTTAATGGAGGCCTCCAATACGCAGTATTTT
CASSLMEASNTQYF
>TRBV28|.|TRBJ1-6|.
TGTGCCAGCAGTTTAAGGTCGGGGACACTGGAGACTGCCTATAATTCACCCCTCCACTTT
CASSLRSGTLETAYNSPLHF
>TRBV4-1|.|TRBJ2-7|.
TGCGCCAGCAGCCAAGAACAGCGGCTGGACGAGCAGTACTTC
CASSQEQRLDEQYF
>TRBV9|.|TRBJ1-3|.
TGTGCCAGCAGCGTCGATACATCACCTGGAAACACCATATATTTT
CASSVDTSPGNTIYF
>TRBV6-5|TRBD2|TRBJ2-3|once
TGTGCCAGCAGTTACCTCGGCGGGGGGGCGTCAGATACGCAGTATTTT
CASSYLGGGASDTQYF
>TRBV7-9|TRBD1|TRBJ2-7|.
TGTGCCAGCAGCCCGCCAACCGGGACAGGGCGCGAGCAGTACTTC
CASSPPTGTGREQYF
>TRBV27|.|TRBJ1-4|.
TGTGCCAGCGGACAGCTAAATGAAAAACTGTTTTTT
CASGQLNEKLFF
>TRBV28|.|TRBJ2-2|.
TGTGCCAGCAGTTTTGGAGGGGAGGATTATGAGCTGTTTTTT
CASSFGGEDYELFF
>TRBV2|TRBD1|TRBJ1-5|once
TGTGCCAGCGCGGGGGCGGGACAGGGACTTGTGAGCAATCAGCCCCAGCATTTT
CASAGAGQGLVSNQPQHF
>TRBV28|TRBD2|TRBJ2-5|.
TGTGCCAGCAGTTTAGGGCTAGCGGGGCTGGAGACCCAGTACTTC
CASSLGLAGLETQYF
>TRBV28|.|TRBJ2-7|.
TGTGCCAGCAGTCCGGGACCGGGATCGGAGCAGTACTTC
CASSPGPGSEQYF
>TRBV4-1|.|TRBJ2-3|.
TGCGCCAGCAGCCAGACCCCAGATACGCAGTATTTT
CASSQTPDTQYF
>TRBV2|.|TRBJ2-7|.
TGTGCCAGCACAACAGACTACGAGCAGTACTTC
CASTTDYEQYF
>TRBV6-5|.|TRBJ1-2|.
TGTGCCAGCAGTCAATCGACATGGGATGGCTACACCTTC
CASSQSTWDGYTF
>TRBV7-9|.|TRBJ2-3|.
TGTGCCAGCAGCTTAGTAGGGGCGTCGGATACGCAGTATTTT
CASSLVGASDTQYF
>TRBV10-2|TRBD1|TRBJ1-1|.
TGCGCCAGCACGAAGACAGGGCCCTACACTGAAGCTTTCTTT
CASTKTGPYTEAFF
>TRBV5-1|.|TRBJ2-7|.
TGCGCCAGCAGCGTAGGCTCTCTCTACGAGCAGTACTTC
CASSVGSLYEQYF
>TRBV14|TRBD2|TRBJ2-3|.
TGTGCCAGCAGCCAAGAGTTCAGCGGGGGGGCAACAGATACGCAGTATTTT
CASSQEFSGGATDTQYF
>TRBV7-9|TRBD2|TRBJ2-1|.
TGTGCCAGCAGCTCGCCCCGTGGGACTAGCGGGGACTACAATGAGCAGTTCTTC
CASSSPRGTSGDYNEQFF
>TRBV7-6|TRBD2|TRBJ2-1|once
TGTGCCAGCAGCTTACGTGGGCTAGCGGGAGGGCCGGGCGTCGATGAGCAGTTCTTC
CASSLRGLAGGPGVDEQFF
>TRBV6-1|.|TRBJ2-1|.
TGTGCCAGCAGTGAAGGAGGGGGGTATGAGCAGTTCTTC
CASSEGGGYEQFF
>TRBV27|.|TRBJ1-2|.
TGTGCCAGCAGTTTCCTACAGGTCCCCAACTATGGCTACACCTTC
CASSFLQVPNYGYTF
>TRBV6-5|.|TRBJ1-2|.
TGTGCCAGCAGTTACGGCTGGGCCTATGGCTACACCTTC
CASSYGWAYGYTF
>TRBV5-1|TRBD1|TRBJ2-7|.
TGCGCCAGCAGCCTCGGACAGGGTCCCTACGAGCAGTACTTC
CASSLGQGPYEQYF
>TRBV5-1|.|TRBJ2-5|.
TGCGCCAGCAGCTGGAAGACCAGCTCCCAAGAGACCCAGTACTTC
CASSWKTSSQETQYF
>TRBV6-1|.|TRBJ1-3|once
TGTGCCAGCAGTGAAAGTATCCTCTCCGGAAACACCATATATTTT
CASSESILSGNTIYF
>TRBV11-1|.|TRBJ2-7|.
TGTGCCAGCAGCGAAGTGGCAGGGTTAAGGAACGAGCAGTACTTC
CASSEVAGLRNEQYF
>TRBV9|.|TRBJ2-2|.
TGTGCCAGCACCCAGGGCACGAACACCGGGGAGCTGTTTTTT
CASTQGTNTGELFF
>TRBV27|.|TRBJ2-7|.
TGTGCCAGCAGTTTACCCGGGGACGAGCAGTACTTC
CASSLPGDEQYF
>TRBV19|TRBD1|TRBJ1-2|.
TGTGCCAGTAGTACCGGGACAGGGGCCCTCTATGGCTACACCTTC
CASSTGTGALYGYTF
>TRBV10-3|TRBD1|TRBJ2-7|few
TGTGCCATCAGAGGGGACAGTTCCTACGAGCAGTACTTC
CAIRGDSSYEQYF
>TRBV14|.|TRBJ2-7|.
TGTGCCAGCAGCCAAGGTTCAGGGTGGTACGAGCAGTACTTC
CASSQGSGWYEQYF
>TRBV2|TRBD1|TRBJ1-5|few
TGTGCCAGCAGCGGGACAGGGGGCAATCAGCCCCAGCATTTT
CASSGTGGNQPQHF
>TRBV29-1|.|TRBJ1-2|.
TGCAGCGTTGGGGGGAGTAACTATGGCTACACCTTC
CSVGGSNYGYTF
>TRBV7-9|.|TRBJ2-7|.
TGTGCCAGCAGCATCACGGGGAACGAGCAGTACTTC
CASSITGNEQYF
>TRBV5-6|TRBD2|TRBJ2-2|.
TGTGCCAGCAGCTTGGGCCCCCCGGGACTAGAGGGCACCGGGGAGCTGTTTTTT
CASSLGPPGLEGTGELFF
>TRBV27|.|TRBJ2-5|.
TGTGCCAGCAGTTTATCCCAGTCTCTTGGAGAGACCCAGTACTTC
CASSLSQSLGETQYF
>TRBV13|TRBD1|TRBJ1-1|.
TGTGCCAGCAGCTCCCTCGGACAGACAGGGACGGGTGAAGCTTTCTTT
CASSSLGQTGTGEAFF
>TRBV9|.|TRBJ2-1|.
TGTGCCAGCAGCGTAGAGGTTGAGCAGTTCTTC
CASSVEVEQFF